Listed below are T cell receptor beta chains from one sample, sequenced in a study of neurological immune-mediated disorders. TCRdb passed the 5' RACE reads through MiXCR, listing each CDR3 protein once. The top ten hold roughly 24% of the sample, which has more than 30,000 distinct CDR3 sequences, approximately 4.5% seen once. Sequencing used PBMCs. The receptors stem from a young man in good health. Each CDR3 is given without its conserved first and last residue.

TRBV12-3/TRBV12-4	TRBJ2-3	ASSFLAGTDTQY
TRBV27	TRBJ1-1	ASSFVGNTEAF
TRBV5-5	TRBJ1-4	ASSLTVATNEKLF
TRBV20-1	TRBJ2-7	SARTGASYEQY
TRBV6-2/TRBV6-3	TRBJ2-2	ASSHGLRFTGELF
TRBV5-1	TRBJ1-4	ASSSQGDSNEKLF
TRBV6-6	TRBJ2-4	ASSPGLANIQY
TRBV7-9	TRBJ2-7	ASSWGSSRGYEQY
TRBV9	TRBJ1-1	ASSVGVGDTEAF
TRBV7-2	TRBJ2-7	ASSELAGAAEQY
TRBV27	TRBJ2-3	ASSNAPLITDTQY
TRBV5-1	TRBJ2-7	ASGDGTSYEQY
TRBV12-3/TRBV12-4	TRBJ1-1	ASTLQLNTEAF
TRBV20-1	TRBJ1-4	SARNEKLF
TRBV11-2	TRBJ2-7	ASSLGLARLSEQY
TRBV28	TRBJ2-7	ASSLPPAYEQY
TRBV5-1	TRBJ2-3	ASSLGDSVDTQY
TRBV2	TRBJ1-5	ASRGGQGLGQPQH
TRBV5-1	TRBJ2-3	ASSSVSGTDTQY
TRBV14	TRBJ2-3	ASPEAGGPPDTQY
TRBV4-2	TRBJ2-5	ASSQDTGETQY
TRBV6-5	TRBJ1-5	ASRQMYSNQPQH
TRBV6-5	TRBJ1-2	ASSPERGGYGYT
TRBV20-1	TRBJ2-2	SGPNANTGELF
TRBV20-1	TRBJ2-3	SARDSEGASDTQY
TRBV7-9	TRBJ2-3	ASRPDGDTQY
TRBV18	TRBJ1-1	ASSPYAQGEAEAF
TRBV7-6	TRBJ1-6	ASSPGQKNSPLH
TRBV20-1	TRBJ1-4	SAGPLGKEKLF
TRBV7-2	TRBJ1-5	ASSLGGAQPQH
TRBV4-1	TRBJ2-1	ASSQGWREKLAGGVNEQF
TRBV6-5	TRBJ1-2	ASSYQGSYGYT
TRBV20-1	TRBJ2-3	SARVDSPDTQY
TRBV5-1	TRBJ2-3	ASMGTSITDTQY
TRBV29-1	TRBJ2-7	SVARTGGRYDEQY
TRBV19	TRBJ2-1	ASSSGGNEQF
TRBV6-6	TRBJ2-2	ATITGLENTGELF
TRBV6-2/TRBV6-3	TRBJ1-2	ASREDGNYGYT
TRBV5-1	TRBJ2-3	ASRFVGRPDTQY
TRBV5-6	TRBJ1-5	ASSLGLLVQPQH
TRBV7-2	TRBJ1-2	ASSLLAGTAYGYT
TRBV20-1	TRBJ2-1	SAPGQGGNEQF
TRBV6-1	TRBJ1-1	ASRETNWGTEAF
TRBV20-1	TRBJ2-2	SASQFHRELF
TRBV5-1	TRBJ1-2	ASSFQQGANYGYT
TRBV7-7	TRBJ2-2	ASSARMGPGELF
TRBV25-1	TRBJ1-2	ASSTQGGGYT
TRBV12-3/TRBV12-4	TRBJ1-1	ASSLAAAGRAF
TRBV10-3	TRBJ1-2	AISLQDSRYGYT
TRBV5-1	TRBJ2-5	ASSLPTGQETQY
TRBV20-1	TRBJ1-1	SAREFASDRQNTEAF